This T cell receptor beta chain is from a study of graft-versus-host responses after intestinal transplantation. Sorting after the reaction isolated proliferating CFSE-low CD3+CD4+ and CD3+CD8+ responders. Generated by immunoSEQ multiplex PCR, the TCRdb table keeps only in-frame clones and is missing some. The sample comprises 13,000 or so clones, about 36% of which are singletons, and roughly 1.1% rests with the top ten. The specimen comprised alloreactive CD4+ T cells from a mixed lymphocyte reaction culture, sampled before intestinal transplant. The subset is: CFSE-low proliferating T cells sorted from roughly six-day pre-transplant mixed lymphocyte reaction (GvH or HvG direction). This clonotype originated in a human patient who received an intestinal transplant.

The CDR3 is CASSFRLAGGQETQYF. CDR3 bases: TGCGCCAGCAGCTTCCGACTAGCGGGGGGACAAGAGACCCAGTACTTC. This chain connects TRBV5-1 to TRBJ2-5; 13 bases map to TRBD2. Trimming at V came to 2 bases and at J to 2 bases, leaving 3 bases not matched to a gene. CDR1 and CDR2 from the germline V gene are SGHRS and YFSETQ. This CDR3 is 16 amino acids long.